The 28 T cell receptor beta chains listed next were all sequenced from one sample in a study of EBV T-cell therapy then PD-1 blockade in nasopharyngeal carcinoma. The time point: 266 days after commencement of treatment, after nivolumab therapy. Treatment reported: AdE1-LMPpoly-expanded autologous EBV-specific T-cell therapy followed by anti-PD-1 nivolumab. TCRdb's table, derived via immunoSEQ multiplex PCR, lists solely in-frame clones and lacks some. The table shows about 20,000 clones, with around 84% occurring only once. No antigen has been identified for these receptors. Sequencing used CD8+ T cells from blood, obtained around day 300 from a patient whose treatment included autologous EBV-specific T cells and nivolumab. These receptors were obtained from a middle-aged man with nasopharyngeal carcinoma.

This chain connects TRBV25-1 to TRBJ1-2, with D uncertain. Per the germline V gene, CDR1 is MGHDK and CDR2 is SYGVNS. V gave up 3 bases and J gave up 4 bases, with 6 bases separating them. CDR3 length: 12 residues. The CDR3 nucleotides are TGTGCCAGCAGTGACTACGGCTATGGCTACACCTTC. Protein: CASSDYGYGYTF.

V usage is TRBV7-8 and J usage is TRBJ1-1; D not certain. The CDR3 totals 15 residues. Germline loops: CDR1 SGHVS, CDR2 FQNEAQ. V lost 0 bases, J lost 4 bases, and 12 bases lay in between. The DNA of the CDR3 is TGTGCCAGCAGCTTAGCGCACAGCCTGAGCACTGAAGCTTTCTTT. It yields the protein CASSLAHSLSTEAFF. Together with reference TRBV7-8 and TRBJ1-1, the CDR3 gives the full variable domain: GAGVSQSPRYKVAKRGQDVALRCDPISGHVSLFWYQQALGQGPEFLTYFQNEAQLDKSGLPSDRFFAERPEGSVSTLKIQRTQQEDSAVYLCASSLAHSLSTEAFFGQGTRLTVV.

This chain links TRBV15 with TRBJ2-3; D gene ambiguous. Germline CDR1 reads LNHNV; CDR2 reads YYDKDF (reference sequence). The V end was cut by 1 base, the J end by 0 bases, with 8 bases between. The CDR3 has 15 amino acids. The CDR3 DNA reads TGTGCCACCAGCAGAGGCCACAGTAGCACAGATACGCAGTATTTT. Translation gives CATSRGHSSTDTQYF.

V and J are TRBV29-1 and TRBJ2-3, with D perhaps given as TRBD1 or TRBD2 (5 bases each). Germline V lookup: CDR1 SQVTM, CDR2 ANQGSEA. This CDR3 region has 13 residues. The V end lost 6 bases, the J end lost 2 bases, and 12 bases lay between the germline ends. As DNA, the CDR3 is TGCAGCGTCGGTCGGGGCTTCACAGATACGCAGTATTTT. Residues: CSVGRGFTDTQYF.

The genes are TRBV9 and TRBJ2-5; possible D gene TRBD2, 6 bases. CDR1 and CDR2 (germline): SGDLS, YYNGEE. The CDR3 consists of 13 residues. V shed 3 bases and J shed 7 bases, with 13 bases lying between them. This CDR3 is CASSGGGPGTQYF. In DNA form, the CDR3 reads TGTGCCAGCAGCGGGGGAGGTCCGGGGACCCAGTACTTC.

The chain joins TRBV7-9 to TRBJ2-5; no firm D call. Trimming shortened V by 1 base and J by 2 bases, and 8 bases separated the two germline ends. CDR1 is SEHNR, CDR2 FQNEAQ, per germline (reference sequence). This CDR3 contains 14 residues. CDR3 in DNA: TGTGCCAGCAGCTTAGTTTCCGGACAAGAGACCCAGTACTTC. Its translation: CASSLVSGQETQYF.

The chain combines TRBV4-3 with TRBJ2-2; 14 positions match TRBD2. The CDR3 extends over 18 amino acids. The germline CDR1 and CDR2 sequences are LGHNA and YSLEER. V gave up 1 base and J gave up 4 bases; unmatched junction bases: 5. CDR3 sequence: CASSQVPGLAGVTGELFF. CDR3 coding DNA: TGCGCCAGCAGCCAAGTTCCGGGACTAGCGGGGGTCACCGGGGAGCTGTTTTTT.

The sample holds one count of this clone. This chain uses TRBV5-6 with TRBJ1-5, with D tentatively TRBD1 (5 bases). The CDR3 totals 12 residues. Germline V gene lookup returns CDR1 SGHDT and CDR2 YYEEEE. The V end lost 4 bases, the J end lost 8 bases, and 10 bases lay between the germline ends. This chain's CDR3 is CASSVQGEPQHF. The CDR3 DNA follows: TGTGCCAGCAGCGTCCAGGGCGAGCCCCAGCATTTT.

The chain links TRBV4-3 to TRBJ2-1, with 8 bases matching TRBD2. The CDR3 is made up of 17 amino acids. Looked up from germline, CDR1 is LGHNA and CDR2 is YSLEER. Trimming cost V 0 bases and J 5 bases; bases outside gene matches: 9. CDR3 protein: CASSQDSGGKGDNEQFF. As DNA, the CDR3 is TGCGCCAGCAGCCAAGATTCGGGGGGGAAGGGCGACAATGAGCAGTTCTTC.

The CDR3 coding sequence is TGTGCCAGCAGCTCCGGACTGACTAATTCACCCCTCCACTTT. This codes for CASSSGLTNSPLHF. V usage is TRBV7-3 and J usage is TRBJ1-6; D is unclear. The V end lost 4 bases, the J end lost 6 bases, and 10 bases lay between the germline ends. The CDR3 runs to 14 residues. Germline V CDR1 and CDR2: SGHTA, FQGTGA.

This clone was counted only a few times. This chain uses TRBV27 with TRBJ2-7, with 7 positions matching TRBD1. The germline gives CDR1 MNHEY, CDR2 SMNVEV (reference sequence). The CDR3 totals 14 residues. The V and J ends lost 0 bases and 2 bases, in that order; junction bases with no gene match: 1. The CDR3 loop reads CASSLSTGTYEQYF. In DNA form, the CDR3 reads TGTGCCAGCAGTTTATCGACAGGGACCTACGAGCAGTACTTC.

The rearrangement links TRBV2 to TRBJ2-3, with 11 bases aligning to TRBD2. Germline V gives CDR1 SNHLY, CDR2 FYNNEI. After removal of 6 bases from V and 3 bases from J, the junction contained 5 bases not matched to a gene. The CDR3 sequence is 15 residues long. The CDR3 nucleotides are TGTGCCAGCAGCAGACTAGCGGGGAGAACAGATACGCAGTATTTT. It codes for CASSRLAGRTDTQYF.

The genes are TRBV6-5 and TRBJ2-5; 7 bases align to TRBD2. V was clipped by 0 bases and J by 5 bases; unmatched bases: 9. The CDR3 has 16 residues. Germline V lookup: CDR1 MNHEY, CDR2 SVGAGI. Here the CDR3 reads CASSYSGVGRVETQYF. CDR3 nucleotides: TGTGCCAGCAGTTACTCGGGTGTAGGGAGGGTGGAGACCCAGTACTTC.

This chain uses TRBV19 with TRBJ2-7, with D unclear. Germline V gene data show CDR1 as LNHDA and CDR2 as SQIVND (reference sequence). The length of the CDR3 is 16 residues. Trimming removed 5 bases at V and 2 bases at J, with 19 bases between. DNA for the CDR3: TGTGCCAGTAGTGCCGGGTCTCCATACGTACCCTACGAGCAGTACTTC. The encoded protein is CASSAGSPYVPYEQYF.

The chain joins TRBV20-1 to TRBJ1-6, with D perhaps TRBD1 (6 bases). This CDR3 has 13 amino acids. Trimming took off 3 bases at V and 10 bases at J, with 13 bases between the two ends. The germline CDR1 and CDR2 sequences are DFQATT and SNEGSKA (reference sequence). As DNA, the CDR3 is TGCAGTGCTAGTGGGGGGGCGCGGTCACCCCTCCACTTT. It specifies CSASGGARSPLHF.

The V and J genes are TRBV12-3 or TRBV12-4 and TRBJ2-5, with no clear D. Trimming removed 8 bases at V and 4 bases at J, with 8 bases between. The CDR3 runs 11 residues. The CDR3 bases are TGTGCCAGCGGTGTGCTAGAGACCCAGTACTTC. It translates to CASGVLETQYF.

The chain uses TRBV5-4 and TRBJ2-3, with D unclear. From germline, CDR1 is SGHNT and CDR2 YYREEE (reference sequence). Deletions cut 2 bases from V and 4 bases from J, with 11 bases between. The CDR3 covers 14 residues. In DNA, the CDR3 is TGTGCCAGCAGCTTCCCTCCGTACCCAGATACGCAGTATTTT. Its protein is CASSFPPYPDTQYF.

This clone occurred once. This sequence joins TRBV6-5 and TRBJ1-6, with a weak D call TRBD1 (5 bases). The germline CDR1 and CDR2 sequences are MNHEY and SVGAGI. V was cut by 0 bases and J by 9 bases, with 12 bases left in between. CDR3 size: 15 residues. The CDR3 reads CASSYSEGQISPLHF. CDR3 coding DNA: TGTGCCAGCAGTTACTCGGAGGGGCAGATTTCACCCCTCCACTTT.

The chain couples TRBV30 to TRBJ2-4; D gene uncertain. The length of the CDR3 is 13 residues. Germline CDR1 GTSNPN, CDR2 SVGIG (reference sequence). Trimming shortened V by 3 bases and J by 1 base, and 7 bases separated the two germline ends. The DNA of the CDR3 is TGTGCCTGGAGGGGGTTTGCCAAAAACATTCAGTACTTC. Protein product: CAWRGFAKNIQYF.

CDR3 residues: CASRRPLQETQYF. The CDR3 nucleotides are TGTGCCAGCAGAAGGCCCCTCCAAGAGACCCAGTACTTC. The chain combines TRBV12-3 or TRBV12-4 with TRBJ2-5; no definite D call. The length of the CDR3 is 13 residues. Trimming removed 6 bases from V and 1 base from J, with 9 bases in between.

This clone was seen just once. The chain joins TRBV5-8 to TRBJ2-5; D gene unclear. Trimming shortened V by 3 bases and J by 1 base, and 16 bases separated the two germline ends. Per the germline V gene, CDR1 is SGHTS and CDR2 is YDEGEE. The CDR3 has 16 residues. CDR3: CASSSAGEGLQETQYF. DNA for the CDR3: TGTGCCAGCAGCTCGGCAGGAGAAGGCCTCCAAGAGACCCAGTACTTC.

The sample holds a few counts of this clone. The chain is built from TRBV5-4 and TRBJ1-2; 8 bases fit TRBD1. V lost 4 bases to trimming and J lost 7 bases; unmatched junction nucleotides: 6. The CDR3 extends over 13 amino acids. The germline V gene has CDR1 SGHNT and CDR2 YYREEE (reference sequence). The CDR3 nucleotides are TGTGCCAGCAGCGTGGACAGGGACGCTGGCTACACCTTC. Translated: CASSVDRDAGYTF. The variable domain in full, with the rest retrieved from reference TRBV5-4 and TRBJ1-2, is ETGVTQSPTHLIKTRGQQVTLRCSSQSGHNTVSWYQQALGQGPQFIFQYYREEENGRGNFPPRFSGLQFPNYSSELNVNALELDDSALYLCASSVDRDAGYTFGSGTRLTVV.

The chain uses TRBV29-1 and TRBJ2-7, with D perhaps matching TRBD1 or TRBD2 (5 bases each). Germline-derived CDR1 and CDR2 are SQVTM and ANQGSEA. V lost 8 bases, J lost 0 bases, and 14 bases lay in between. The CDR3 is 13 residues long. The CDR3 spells CSILWGSSYEQYF. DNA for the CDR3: TGCAGCATACTCTGGGGGTCCTCCTACGAGCAGTACTTC.

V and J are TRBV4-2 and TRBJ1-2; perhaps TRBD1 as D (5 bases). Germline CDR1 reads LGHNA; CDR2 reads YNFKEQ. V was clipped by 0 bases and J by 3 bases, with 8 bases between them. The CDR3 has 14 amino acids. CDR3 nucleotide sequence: TGTGCCAGCAGCCAAGAACACAGGTACTATGGCTACACCTTC. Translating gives CASSQEHRYYGYTF.

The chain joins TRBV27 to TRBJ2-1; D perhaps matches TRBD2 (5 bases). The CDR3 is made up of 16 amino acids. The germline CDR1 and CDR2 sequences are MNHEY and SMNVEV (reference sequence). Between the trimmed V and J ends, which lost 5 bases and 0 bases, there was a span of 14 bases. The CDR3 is CASSLSPGSSYNEQFF. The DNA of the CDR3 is TGTGCCAGCAGTCTGAGTCCGGGGAGCTCCTACAATGAGCAGTTCTTC.

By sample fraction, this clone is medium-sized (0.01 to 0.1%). In DNA, the CDR3 is TGTGCCAGCAGCCCCGAGGGGGGAAGGACCGGGGAGCTGTTTTTT. It translates to CASSPEGGRTGELFF. The gene calls are TRBV5-4 and TRBJ2-2, with D tentatively TRBD1 or TRBD2 (6 bases each). Germline values: CDR1 SGHNT, CDR2 YYREEE (reference sequence). The CDR3 runs 15 residues. The germline V and J ends were trimmed by 4 bases and 5 bases, with 15 bases remaining between them.

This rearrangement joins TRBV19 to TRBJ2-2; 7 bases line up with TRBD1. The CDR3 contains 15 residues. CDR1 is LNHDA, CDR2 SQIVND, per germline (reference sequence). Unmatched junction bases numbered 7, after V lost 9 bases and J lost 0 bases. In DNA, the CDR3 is TGTGCCAGCGATCGACAGGGATCGAACACCGGGGAGCTGTTTTTT. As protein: CASDRQGSNTGELFF.

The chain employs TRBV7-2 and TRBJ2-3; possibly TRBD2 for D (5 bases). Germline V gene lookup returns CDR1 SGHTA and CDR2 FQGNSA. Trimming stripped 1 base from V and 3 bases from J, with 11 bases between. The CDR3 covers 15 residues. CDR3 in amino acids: CASSLGPGGTDTQYF. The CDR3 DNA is TGTGCCAGCAGCTTAGGGCCCGGAGGTACAGATACGCAGTATTTT.